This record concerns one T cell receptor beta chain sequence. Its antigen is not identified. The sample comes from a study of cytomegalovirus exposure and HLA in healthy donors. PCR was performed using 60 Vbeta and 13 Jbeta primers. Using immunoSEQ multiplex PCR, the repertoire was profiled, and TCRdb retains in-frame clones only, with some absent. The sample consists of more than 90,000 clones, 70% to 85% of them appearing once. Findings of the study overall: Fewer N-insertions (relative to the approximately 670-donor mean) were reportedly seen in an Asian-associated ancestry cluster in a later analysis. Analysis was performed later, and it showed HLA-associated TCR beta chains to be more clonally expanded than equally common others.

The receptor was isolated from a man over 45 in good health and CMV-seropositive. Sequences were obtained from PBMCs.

The CDR3 DNA reads as TGTGCCAGCAGCGTCGGGGGAGACACAGATACGCAGTATTTT. It translates to CASSVGGDTDTQYF. The rearrangement joins TRBV9 to TRBJ2-3, with a tentative D call TRBD2 (6 bases). V was trimmed by 2 bases and J by 2 bases, leaving 9 bases between them. Germline CDR1 and CDR2: SGDLS and YYNGEE. There are 14 residues in the CDR3.